This T cell receptor (beta chain) was documented in a study of blood T cell repertoires in COVID-19. Study summary: The samples span acute and convalescent COVID-19 from the United States, Italy and Spain. Sources were T cells, B-cell-depleted T cells, or PBMCs; the material itself was cDNA or gDNA.

Authors' data handling: The authors estimated nucleated cell counts from reference gene primer amplification. Assay: immunoSEQ multiplex PCR; the TCRdb copy retains only in-frame clones and omits some. V, J and clone size are those of that table, while D and trimming were read from the DNA. The sample lists 55,000 to 70,000 clones; around 87% were seen once. The sequence derives from a man aged 55 to 70 with acute or convalescent COVID-19. Material for sequencing was peripheral blood.

The CDR3 reads CASSSPSGGPSSYEQYF. The CDR3 nucleotides are TGTGCCAGCAGTTCGCCTAGCGGGGGGCCCAGCTCCTACGAGCAGTACTTC. The J gene is TRBJ2-7, the V gene TRBV6-2 or TRBV6-3; 11 positions match TRBD2. CDR1 is MNHEY and CDR2 is SVGEGT in the germline V gene. Trimming cost V 4 bases and J 0 bases; bases outside gene matches: 8. The CDR3 is made up of 17 amino acids.